Sequencing of this T cell receptor beta chain was carried out in a study of T cell repertoires in cytomegalovirus infection. CDR1 is SGHTA, CDR2 FQGNSA, per germline. V was pared by 3 bases and J by 2 bases, with 8 bases between. The CDR3 sequence is 13 residues long. One entry per CDR3 protein, called by TCRdb with MiXCR from the reads. In the table there are about 600,000 distinct CDR3 sequences, 20% to 25% of which are singletons. This clonotype was seen repeatedly, ten times or more. Input material: CD8+ T cells from PBMCs. The chain carries TRBV7-2 and TRBJ2-7; no clear D gene. The clonotype was recovered from a human donor in good health (CMV status not recorded). Some clones in this sample may be carry-over from other donors' samples. The CDR3 sequence is CASSLYTTYEQYV. CDR3 in DNA: TGTGCCAGCAGCTTGTACACCACCTACGAGCAGTACGTC.